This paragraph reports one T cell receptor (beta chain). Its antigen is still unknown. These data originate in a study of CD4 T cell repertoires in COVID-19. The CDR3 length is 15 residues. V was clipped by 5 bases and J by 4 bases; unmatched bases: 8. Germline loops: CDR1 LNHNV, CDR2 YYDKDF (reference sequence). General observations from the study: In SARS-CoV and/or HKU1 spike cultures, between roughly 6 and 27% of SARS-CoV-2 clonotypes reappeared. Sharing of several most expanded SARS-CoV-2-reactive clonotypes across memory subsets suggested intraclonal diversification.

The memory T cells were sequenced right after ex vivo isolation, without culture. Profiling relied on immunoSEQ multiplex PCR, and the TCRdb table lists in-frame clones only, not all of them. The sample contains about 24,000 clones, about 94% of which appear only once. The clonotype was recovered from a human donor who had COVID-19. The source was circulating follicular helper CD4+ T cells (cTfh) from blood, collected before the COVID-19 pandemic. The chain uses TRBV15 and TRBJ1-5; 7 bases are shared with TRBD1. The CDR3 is CATSAGGQPNQPQHF. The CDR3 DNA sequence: TGTGCCACCAGCGCAGGGGGACAGCCAAATCAGCCCCAGCATTTT.